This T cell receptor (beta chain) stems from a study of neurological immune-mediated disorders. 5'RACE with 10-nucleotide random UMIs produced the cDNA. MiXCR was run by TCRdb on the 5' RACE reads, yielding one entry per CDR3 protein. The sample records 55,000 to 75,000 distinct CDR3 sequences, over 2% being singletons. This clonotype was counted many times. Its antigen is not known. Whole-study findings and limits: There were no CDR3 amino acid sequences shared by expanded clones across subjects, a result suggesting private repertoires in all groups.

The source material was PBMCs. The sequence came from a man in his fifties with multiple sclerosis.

The CDR3 coding sequence is TGTGCCAGCAGCTTAAGGATGTCCAAAAACATTCAGTACTTC. Translated, it gives CASSLRMSKNIQYF. This rearrangement joins TRBV5-6 to TRBJ2-4; D gene uncertain. Germline CDR1 and CDR2: SGHDT and YYEEEE. The CDR3 extends over 14 amino acids. V lost 2 bases to trimming and J lost 2 bases, with 8 bases between them.